This TCR beta chain was recorded in a study of blood T cell repertoires in COVID-19. Background on the study: The United States, Italy and Spain were the sources of the acute and convalescent COVID-19 samples.

How the authors handled the data: Estimation of nucleated cell counts relied on the amplification of reference gene primers. TCRdb's table, derived via immunoSEQ multiplex PCR, lists solely in-frame clones and lacks some. That table gives V, J and clone size, and the DNA gave D and trimming. The sample consists of hundreds of thousands of clones, approximately 80% of them appearing once. The CDR3 is 17 amino acids. CDR1 is MNHEY and CDR2 is SVGEGT in the germline V gene. Unmatched junction bases numbered 7, after V lost 4 bases and J lost 5 bases. Participant ages covered roughly 18 to 89 years across 24 US areas. Cohorts were based on clinical histories the participants reported.

Sequenced: PBMCs or T cells enriched from blood (not recorded which). The origin of this receptor is a man in his thirties or forties with acute COVID-19. This rearrangement joins TRBV6-2 or TRBV6-3 to TRBJ2-5; 16 nucleotides line up with TRBD2. In DNA form, the CDR3 reads TGTGCCAGCAGTTCCGGGACTAGCGGGGGGGTGCGGGAGACCCAGTACTTC. Translating it yields CASSSGTSGGVRETQYF.